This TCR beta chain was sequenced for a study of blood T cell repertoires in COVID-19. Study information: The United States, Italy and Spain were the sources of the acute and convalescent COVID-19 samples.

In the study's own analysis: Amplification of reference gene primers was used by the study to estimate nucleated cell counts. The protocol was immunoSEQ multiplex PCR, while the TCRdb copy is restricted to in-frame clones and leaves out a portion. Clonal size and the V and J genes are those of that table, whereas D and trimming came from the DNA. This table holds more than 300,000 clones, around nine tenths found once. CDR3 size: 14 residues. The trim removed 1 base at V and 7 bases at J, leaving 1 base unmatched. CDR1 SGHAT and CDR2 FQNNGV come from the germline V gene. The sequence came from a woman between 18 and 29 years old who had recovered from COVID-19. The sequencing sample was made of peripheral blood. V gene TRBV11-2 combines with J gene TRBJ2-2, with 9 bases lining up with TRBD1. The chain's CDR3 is CASSLGTGVGELFF. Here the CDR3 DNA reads TGTGCCAGCAGCTTAGGGACAGGGGTCGGGGAGCTGTTTTTT. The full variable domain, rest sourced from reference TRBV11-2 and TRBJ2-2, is EAGVAQSPRYKIIEKRQSVAFWCNPISGHATLYWYQQILGQGPKLLIQFQNNGVVDDSQLPKDRFSAERLKGVDSTLKIQPAKLEDSAVYLCASSLGTGVGELFFGEGSRLTVL.